This T cell receptor (beta chain) came from a study of beta chain features in type 1 diabetes. One heparinised draw of blood, averaging about 116 mL, came from each donor. Study-wide points: There was a moderate but significant shortening of TCRB CDR3s in all four CD4+ subsets of Type 1 diabetes patients. VDJ junctions from patients with type 1 diabetes contained fewer insertions and more deletions.

Sequenced material consisted of expressed TCRB transcripts (all of the isolated RNA was reverse transcribed). Profiling relied on immunoSEQ multiplex PCR, and the TCRdb table lists in-frame clones only, not all of them. The table lists 500,000 to 800,000 clones, 9.5% to 15% of them singletons, with more than 0.1% in the top ten. This clone was picked up a small number of times. Its antigen is currently unknown. Trimming pared 4 bases from V and 2 bases from J, leaving 13 bases between. Germline CDR1 is SGHNT and CDR2 is YYREEE (reference sequence). The CDR3 spans 15 residues. Material: naive CD4+ T cells from blood. This TCR came from a man aged 25-40 years with type 1 diabetes. This chain links TRBV5-4 with TRBJ2-1; D may correspond to TRBD1 or TRBD2 (5 bases each). CDR3 residues: CASSLTGGTYNEQFF. CDR3 nucleotide sequence: TGTGCCAGCAGCCTAACAGGAGGAACCTACAATGAGCAGTTCTTC.